This TCR beta chain was identified during a study of Graves' ophthalmopathy and Graves' hyperthyroidism. This clonotype showed up just a few times. Germline values: CDR1 SGDLS, CDR2 YYNGEE. The V end was cut by 0 bases, the J end by 5 bases, with 21 bases between. The CDR3 has 17 residues. RNA transcripts were the template, and TCR beta CDR3 regions were amplified from them. Second-round multiplex PCR came after first-round RT-PCR with HTBI primers. TCRdb re-derived calls from the multiplex PCR reads in MiXCR, one entry per CDR3 protein. The sample has about 400,000 distinct CDR3 sequences; less than 20% are singletons. Newly diagnosed, the hyperthyroidism patients had under 2 months' duration and were aged 18 to 65. Other autoimmune diseases, uncontrolled infections, pregnancy or lactation ruled patients out of participation.

The sequence derives from a woman under 30 with stable Graves' hyperthyroidism. The chain uses TRBV9 and TRBJ2-7; D might be TRBD2 (6 bases). Sequences were obtained from peripheral blood. The CDR3 DNA reads as TGTGCCAGCAGCGTAGATCCCCCCGGCGGGGCTCTCAACGAGCAGTACTTC. Translation: CASSVDPPGGALNEQYF.